Below are 25 T cell receptor beta chains sequenced from a single sample in a study of cytomegalovirus exposure and HLA in healthy donors. Method: immunoSEQ multiplex PCR; TCRdb's copy keeps in-frame clones and lacks some. The sample has about 220,000 clones, approximately 88% seen once. Source material: PBMCs. These receptors all stem from a woman aged 25 to 39 in good health and CMV-seropositive.

CDR3 region: CASSQVALAGDTDTQYF. Here the CDR3 DNA reads TGTGCCAGCAGCCAAGTTGCCCTAGCGGGAGACACAGATACGCAGTATTTT. The V gene is TRBV4-2, the J gene TRBJ2-3; 10 nucleotides match TRBD2. This CDR3 is 17 amino acids long. Germline assignment: CDR1 LGHNA and CDR2 YNFKEQ. V lost 1 base, J lost 2 bases, and 6 bases stayed unmatched.

This clone was seen a handful of times. J is TRBJ1-5 and V is TRBV7-2, with no clear D. V was shortened by 2 bases and J by 7 bases, with 9 bases between the two germline ends. This CDR3 has 13 amino acids. The germline V gene has CDR1 SGHTA and CDR2 FQGNSA. The CDR3 loop is CASSLNQEQPQHF. The CDR3 DNA follows: TGTGCCAGCAGCTTAAACCAAGAGCAGCCCCAGCATTTT.

Remarks on this clone: This sample includes further DNA sequences coding for the same CDR3. This chain links TRBV9 with TRBJ2-7; 7 bases fit TRBD2. Germline CDR1 reads SGDLS; CDR2 reads YYNGEE. CDR3 length: 12 residues. Unmatched junction bases numbered 1, after V lost 0 bases and J lost 7 bases. For the CDR3, the DNA is TGTGCCAGCAGCGTAGTGGGAGGGGAGCAGTACTTC. Translating gives CASSVVGGEQYF.

This clone was picked up a small number of times. The J gene is TRBJ2-3, the V gene TRBV19; D gene uncertain. Trimming shortened V by 5 bases and J by 4 bases, and 16 bases separated the two germline ends. The CDR3 totals 15 residues. CDR1 and CDR2 (germline): LNHDA, SQIVND (reference sequence). The chain's CDR3 is CASSLRVGTPDTQYF. The CDR3 DNA is TGTGCCAGTAGTTTACGGGTGGGTACGCCAGATACGCAGTATTTT.

This chain links TRBV18 with TRBJ2-1; possible D gene TRBD2, 6 bases. Trimming cost V 5 bases and J 0 bases, with 17 bases left between them. The length of the CDR3 is 17 residues. The germline V gene encodes CDR1 KGHSH and CDR2 LQKENI. The CDR3 region is CASSTRRGLSSYNEQFF. The CDR3 DNA follows: TGTGCCAGCTCAACTCGAAGGGGACTGAGCTCCTACAATGAGCAGTTCTTC.

The V and J genes are TRBV5-1 and TRBJ1-3, with TRBD1 matching over 7 bases. V gave up 4 bases and J gave up 0 bases; unmatched junction bases: 10. The CDR3 consists of 17 residues. The germline CDR1 and CDR2 sequences are SGHRS and YFSETQ. The chain's CDR3 is CASSLTGTAYSGNTIYF. DNA of the CDR3: TGCGCCAGCAGCCTAACCGGGACAGCCTACTCTGGAAACACCATATATTTT. Supplemented by reference TRBV5-1 and TRBJ1-3, the full variable domain reads KAGVTQTPRYLIKTRGQQVTLSCSPISGHRSVSWYQQTPGQGLQFLFEYFSETQRNKGNFPGRFSGRQFSNSRSEMNVSTLELGDSALYLCASSLTGTAYSGNTIYFGEGSWLTVV.

This clone was detected many times. Other DNA sequences in the same sample also yield this CDR3. V usage is TRBV6-5 and J usage is TRBJ2-1, with TRBD1 matching over 8 bases. In germline, CDR1 is MNHEY, CDR2 SVGAGI. The trim removed 10 bases at V and 6 bases at J, leaving 5 bases unmatched. The CDR3 is 12 residues long. The CDR3 bases are TGTGCCACCTCGGACAGGGCCAATGAGCAGTTCTTC. It specifies CATSDRANEQFF.

The DNA for the CDR3 is TGCGCCAGCAGCCAAGATGGCAGGTATGAAGCTTTCTTT. Translating gives CASSQDGRYEAFF. The V call is TRBV4-3, the J call TRBJ1-1; no definite D call. This CDR3 has 13 residues. V was trimmed by 0 bases and J by 7 bases, leaving 9 bases between them. The germline V gene has CDR1 LGHNA and CDR2 YSLEER.

The J gene is TRBJ1-2, the V gene TRBV4-3; D not resolved. The germline V gene has CDR1 LGHNA and CDR2 YSLEER. Trimming took off 0 bases at V and 13 bases at J, with 9 bases between the two ends. This CDR3 has 11 amino acids. CDR3 nucleotides: TGCGCCAGCAGCCAAGATCACGTTTTCACCTTC. It codes for CASSQDHVFTF.

This chain connects TRBV28 to TRBJ2-7; weak D call: TRBD1 (6 bases). Germline CDR1 and CDR2: MDHEN and SYDVKM. This CDR3 is 17 amino acids long. Trimming cost V 7 bases and J 2 bases, with 24 bases left between them. The CDR3 loop reads CASTPSGPGHRAYEQYF. The CDR3 bases are TGTGCCAGCACTCCCTCAGGACCGGGACACAGGGCCTACGAGCAGTACTTC.

V is TRBV15 and J is TRBJ1-5; D unresolved. Germline V CDR1 and CDR2: LNHNV, YYDKDF (reference sequence). The CDR3 spans 15 residues. Trimming cost V 0 bases and J 0 bases, with 6 bases left between them. This CDR3 reads CATSRDADSNQPQHF. CDR3 sequence (DNA): TGTGCCACCAGCAGAGATGCGGATAGCAATCAGCCCCAGCATTTT.

The chain links TRBV18 to TRBJ1-2; 7 bases agree with TRBD1. The V gene's germline CDR1 is KGHSH and CDR2 LQKENI. Trimming cost V 0 bases and J 4 bases; bases outside gene matches: 2. This CDR3 has 14 residues. CDR3 sequence reads: CASSPPDRSYGYTF. CDR3 sequence (DNA): TGTGCCAGCTCACCACCGGACAGGAGCTATGGCTACACCTTC.

This chain uses TRBV9 with TRBJ2-7; D uncertain. The CDR3 runs to 12 residues. CDR1 is SGDLS, CDR2 YYNGEE, per germline. Between the trimmed V and J ends, which lost 0 bases and 6 bases, there was a span of 7 bases. In DNA form, the CDR3 reads TGTGCCAGCAGCGTAGGGCCGTCCGAGCAGTACTTC. It codes for CASSVGPSEQYF.

The gene calls are TRBV6-1 and TRBJ2-7; D is possibly TRBD2 (6 bases). CDR1 and CDR2 (germline): MNHNS, SASEGT. V lost 4 bases to trimming and J lost 2 bases, with 12 bases between them. This CDR3 is built from 14 residues. CDR3 coding DNA: TGTGCCAGCAGTGCAGGGTGGAGGGCCTACGAGCAGTACTTC. Translated: CASSAGWRAYEQYF.

This chain links TRBV11-2 with TRBJ1-1, with TRBD1 as a possible D gene (5 bases). V was trimmed by 3 bases and J by 1 base, leaving 12 bases between them. Germline-derived CDR1 and CDR2 are SGHAT and FQNNGV. The CDR3 is made up of 15 amino acids. This CDR3 reads CASSFPGGRNTEAFF. The CDR3 nucleotides are TGTGCCAGCAGCTTTCCCGGGGGTAGGAACACTGAAGCTTTCTTT.

This clone has a handful of counts. This sequence joins TRBV6-1 and TRBJ2-7, with D uncertain. Deletions cut 5 bases from V and 7 bases from J, with 6 bases between. The CDR3 consists of 10 residues. Germline V CDR1 and CDR2: MNHNS, SASEGT. CDR3 nucleotides: TGTGCCAGCAGTCTCACGGAGCAGTACTTC. As protein: CASSLTEQYF.

This clone occurred a few times. CDR3 loop: CASSLRSTGTGELFF. For the CDR3, the DNA is TGCGCCAGCAGCTTACGGTCCACCGGAACCGGGGAGCTGTTTTTT. The J gene is TRBJ2-2, the V gene TRBV5-1, with unresolved D. V gave up 2 bases and J gave up 5 bases, with 13 bases separating them. CDR1 and CDR2 (germline): SGHRS, YFSETQ. The CDR3 has 15 residues.

The V and J genes are TRBV28 and TRBJ1-4; D remains unclear. This CDR3 spans 13 amino acids. The germline CDR1 and CDR2 sequences are MDHEN and SYDVKM. V was trimmed by 5 bases and J by 8 bases, leaving 12 bases between them. The CDR3 loop is CASSESPAEKLFF. CDR3 nucleotides: TGTGCCAGCAGTGAAAGTCCGGCGGAAAAACTGTTTTTT.

This chain links TRBV6-6 with TRBJ1-2; 7 bases align to TRBD1. The ends lost 7 bases at V and 8 bases at J; junction bases unmatched: 10. CDR1 is MNHNY, CDR2 SVGAGI, per germline (reference sequence). This CDR3 contains 13 residues. For the CDR3, the DNA is TGTGCCAGCACCCCAGGGGGGCTCCGGGGCTACACCTTC. It specifies CASTPGGLRGYTF.

The rearrangement uses TRBV6-5 and TRBJ1-1; tentative D call: TRBD1 (5 bases). The length of the CDR3 is 15 residues. Germline lookup yields CDR1 MNHEY and CDR2 SVGAGI. V gave up 5 bases and J gave up 11 bases, with 24 bases separating them. The CDR3 region has the DNA TGTGCCAGCAGTCCGCGACAGTCTCTTGGATTTCTCGCTTTCTTT. It is translated as CASSPRQSLGFLAFF.

J is TRBJ1-1 and V is TRBV30; D is unclear. V was pared by 0 bases and J by 7 bases, with 12 bases between. This CDR3 is built from 13 residues. In germline, CDR1 is GTSNPN, CDR2 SVGIG (reference sequence). The DNA of the CDR3 is TGTGCCTGGAGTGTTGGCGGACCAGATGAAGCTTTCTTT. Encoded protein: CAWSVGGPDEAFF.

Here the CDR3 DNA reads TGTGCCAGCAGTGGACGCCTGACAGGTTCCTTTTCCTACGAGCAGTACTTC. This gives the protein CASSGRLTGSFSYEQYF. The V and J genes are TRBV25-1 and TRBJ2-7; a possible D gene is TRBD1 (6 bases). The V gene lost 4 bases and the J gene lost 1 base, with 20 bases spanning the gap. Germline V gene data show CDR1 as MGHDK and CDR2 as SYGVNS. The CDR3 spans 17 residues.

The chain uses TRBV6-1 and TRBJ2-2; D is undetermined. Germline V lookup: CDR1 MNHNS, CDR2 SASEGT. The length of the CDR3 is 14 residues. Trimming took off 7 bases at V and 0 bases at J, with 9 bases between the two ends. As DNA, the CDR3 is TGTGCCAGCATTCTTGGACCGAACACCGGGGAGCTGTTTTTT. Protein product: CASILGPNTGELFF.

This sequence joins TRBV7-9 and TRBJ1-2; no definite D call. CDR1 and CDR2 (germline): SEHNR, FQNEAQ (reference sequence). Trimming shortened V by 2 bases and J by 4 bases, and 14 bases separated the two germline ends. CDR3 size: 15 residues. CDR3 DNA sequence: TGTGCCAGCAGCTTAATTGGGGAAGGGAGCTATGGCTACACCTTC. This codes for CASSLIGEGSYGYTF.

This chain joins TRBV30 and TRBJ1-2, with D unresolved. V lost 4 bases and J 8 bases, leaving 14 bases between the germline ends. CDR1 is GTSNPN, CDR2 SVGIG, per germline (reference sequence). This CDR3 is built from 12 residues. This CDR3 is CAWTVDLEGYTF. As DNA, the CDR3 is TGTGCCTGGACCGTCGACCTGGAAGGCTACACCTTC.